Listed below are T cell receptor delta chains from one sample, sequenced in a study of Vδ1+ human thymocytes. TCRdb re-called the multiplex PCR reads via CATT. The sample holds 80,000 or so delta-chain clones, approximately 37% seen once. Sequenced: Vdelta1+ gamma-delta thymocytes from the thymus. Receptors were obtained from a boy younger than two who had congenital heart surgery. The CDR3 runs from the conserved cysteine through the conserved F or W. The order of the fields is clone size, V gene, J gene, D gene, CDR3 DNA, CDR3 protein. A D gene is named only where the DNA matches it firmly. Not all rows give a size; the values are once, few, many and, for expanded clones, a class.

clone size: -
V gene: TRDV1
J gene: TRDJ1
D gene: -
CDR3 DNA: TGTGCTCTTGGGCCTCTAGGGGGGACTTACACCGATAAACTCATCTTT
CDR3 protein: CALGPLGGTYTDKLIF

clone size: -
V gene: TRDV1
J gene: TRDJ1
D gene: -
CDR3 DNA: TGTGCTCTTGGGGAACTTTTCCTTCCTACGCTAACTGGGGGATTCGGGAACGATAAACTCATCTTT
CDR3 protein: CALGELFLPTLTGGFGNDKLIF

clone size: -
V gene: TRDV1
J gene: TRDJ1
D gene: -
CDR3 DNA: TGTGCTCTTGGGGAACTAGTTATGATTCGAAGCCGGGCCCGTACTGGAACATTTCCCCACAAACTCATCTTT
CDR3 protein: CALGELVMIRSRARTGTFPHKLIF

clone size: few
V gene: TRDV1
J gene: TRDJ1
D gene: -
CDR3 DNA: TGTGCTCTTGGGGAACTCAACCCCCACCGAGATTGTGTCCGAACCGATAAACTCATCTTT
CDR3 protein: CALGELNPHRDCVRTDKLIF

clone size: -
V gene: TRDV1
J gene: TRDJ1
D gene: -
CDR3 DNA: TGTGCTCTTGGGGAACTTCTTATTAGGACGTCGCCCTATAAACTCATCTTT
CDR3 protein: CALGELLIRTSPYKLIF

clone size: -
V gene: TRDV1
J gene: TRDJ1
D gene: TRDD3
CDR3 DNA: TGTGCTCTTGGGGAACTCGAGCACACTGGGGGATGCGATAAACTCATCTTT
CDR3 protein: CALGELEHTGGCDKLIF

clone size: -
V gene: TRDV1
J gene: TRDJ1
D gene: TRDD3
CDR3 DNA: TGTGCTCTTGGGGAACTTATCGATGCTGGGGGATCCTTGTACACCGATAAACTCATCTTT
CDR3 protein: CALGELIDAGGSLYTDKLIF

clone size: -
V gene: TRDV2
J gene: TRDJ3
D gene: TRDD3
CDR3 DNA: TGTGCCTGTGACACCCCGCTCTTTTCGCCGCTAGGAGGCTGGGGGATACACGGTTTGATTCTTAGGGGAAGCTCCTGGGACACCCGACAGATGTTTTTC
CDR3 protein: CACDTPLFSPLGGWGIHGLILRGSSWDTRQMFF

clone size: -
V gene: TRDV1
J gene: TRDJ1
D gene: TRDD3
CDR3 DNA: TGTGCTCTTGGGGAACGATCATCTTCCGGCGGCCGGGCCTTCTTTCAATTTCGTACTGGGGCCCTAGGTCCATACACCGATAAACTCATCTTT
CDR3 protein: CALGERSSSGGRAFFQFRTGALGPYTDKLIF

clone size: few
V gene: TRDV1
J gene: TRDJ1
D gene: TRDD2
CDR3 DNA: TGTGCTCTTGGGGAACTTCCTTCCTACCTGTACTGGGATGTTTTAGGGACCGATAAACTCATCTTT
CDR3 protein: CALGELPSYLYWDVLGTDKLIF

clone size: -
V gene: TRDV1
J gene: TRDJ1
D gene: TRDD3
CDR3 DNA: TGTGCTCTTGGGGAACGACGAAGGCCTTCCCTCCCTATCTACTGGGGGATACGCAATAAACTCATCTTT
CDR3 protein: CALGERRRPSLPIYWGIRNKLIF

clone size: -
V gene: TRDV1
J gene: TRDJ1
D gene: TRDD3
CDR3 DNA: TGTGCTCTTGGCTCCACGGGGCCGTTACTGGGGGATTACACCGATAAACTCATCTTT
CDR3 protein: CALGSTGPLLGDYTDKLIF

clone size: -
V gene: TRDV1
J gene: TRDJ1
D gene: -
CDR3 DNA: TGTGCTCTTGGGGAACTATCGAAAGCTCCCGGGCCGCCAACGACGGATAAACTCATCTTT
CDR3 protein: CALGELSKAPGPPTTDKLIF

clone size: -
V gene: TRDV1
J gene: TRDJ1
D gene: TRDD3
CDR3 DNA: TGTGCTCTTGGATATTCTTCCGTCCATCTCTGGGGGCCCCCCTTATACACCGATAAACTCATCTTT
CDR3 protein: CALGYSSVHLWGPPLYTDKLIF

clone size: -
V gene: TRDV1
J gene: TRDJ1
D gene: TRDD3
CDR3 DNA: TGTGCTCTTGGGGAGCTACCGGTACTGGGGGATACTACGACGATCTACACCGATAAACTCATCTTT
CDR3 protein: CALGELPVLGDTTTIYTDKLIF

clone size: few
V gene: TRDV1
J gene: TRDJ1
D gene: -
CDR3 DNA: TGTGCTCTTGGGGAACTTTGGGCACCTTCCCTTTGGGTCGATAAACTCATCTTT
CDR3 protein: CALGELWAPSLWVDKLIF

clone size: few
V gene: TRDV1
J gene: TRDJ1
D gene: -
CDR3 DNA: TGTGCTCTTGGGGAACATCCTCCAAGGCCCCCCCGGGGATTCTATAAACTCATCTTT
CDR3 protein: CALGEHPPRPPRGFYKLIF

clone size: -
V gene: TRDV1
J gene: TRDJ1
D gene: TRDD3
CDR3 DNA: TGTGCTCTTGGGGAATATTCCTACTCGGGGGATACTCCGAATACCCGCGATAAACTCATCTTT
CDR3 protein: CALGEYSYSGDTPNTRDKLIF

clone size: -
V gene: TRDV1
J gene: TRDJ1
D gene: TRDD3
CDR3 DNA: TGTGCTCTTGGGGAACTACCCACTGGGGGATACGGGTACACCGATAAACTCATCTTT
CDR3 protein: CALGELPTGGYGYTDKLIF

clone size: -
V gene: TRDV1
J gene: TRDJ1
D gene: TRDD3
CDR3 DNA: TGTGCTCTTGGGGAGCTCCGAGCTGGGGGACAGTGTGATAAACTCATCTTT
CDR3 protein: CALGELRAGGQCDKLIF

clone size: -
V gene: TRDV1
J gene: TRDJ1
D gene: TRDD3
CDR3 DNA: TGTGCTCTTGGGGAACTTTGGGCAGGCTGGGGGATATGTTCCTATAAACTCATCTTT
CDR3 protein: CALGELWAGWGICSYKLIF

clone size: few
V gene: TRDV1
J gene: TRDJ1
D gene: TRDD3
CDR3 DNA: TGTGCTCTTGGGGACCTCCTCCGCTCAAGCTACTGGGGGCCCCCGGACACCGATAAACTCATCTTT
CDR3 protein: CALGDLLRSSYWGPPDTDKLIF

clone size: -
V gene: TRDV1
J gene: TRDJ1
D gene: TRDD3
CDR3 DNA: TGTGCTCTTGGGCCGAGCTACCGGGATACGGACACCGATAAACTCATCTTT
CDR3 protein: CALGPSYRDTDTDKLIF

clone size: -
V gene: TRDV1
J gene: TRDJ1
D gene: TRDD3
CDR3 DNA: TGTGCTCTTGGGGCTCACCCCGGTACCTCGCTGGGGGATACCGATAAACTCATCTTT
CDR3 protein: CALGAHPGTSLGDTDKLIF

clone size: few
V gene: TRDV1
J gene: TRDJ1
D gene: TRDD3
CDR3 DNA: TGTGCTCTTGGGGAAGCTTCTCCACTGGGGGATACTCTGGTCCTATACACCGATAAACTCATCTTT
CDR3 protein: CALGEASPLGDTLVLYTDKLIF

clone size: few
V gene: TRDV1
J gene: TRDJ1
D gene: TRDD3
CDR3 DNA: TGTGCTCTTGGGGAAATGTCGACCCTCGCTGGGGGATACGGTGCCGATAAACTCATCTTT
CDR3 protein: CALGEMSTLAGGYGADKLIF

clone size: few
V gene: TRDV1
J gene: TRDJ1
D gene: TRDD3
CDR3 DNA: TGTGCTCTTGGGACCATGCTACTGGGGTTTGCCACCGATAAACTCATCTTT
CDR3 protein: CALGTMLLGFATDKLIF

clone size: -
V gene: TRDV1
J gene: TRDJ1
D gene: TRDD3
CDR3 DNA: TGTGCTCTTGGGGAAGTAGCTCCAGCCAACTGGGGCGCCACCCATAGCTACACCGATAAACTCATCTTT
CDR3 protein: CALGEVAPANWGATHSYTDKLIF

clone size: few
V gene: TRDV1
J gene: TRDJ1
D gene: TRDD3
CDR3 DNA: TGTGCTCTTGGGGCCCCGAATGGTTCCTACCGCAGGGGGATACTCACGGAACTCATCTTT
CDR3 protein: CALGAPNGSYRRGILTELIF

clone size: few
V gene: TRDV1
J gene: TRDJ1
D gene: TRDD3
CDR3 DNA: TGTGCTCTTGGGGTTCGACCCGTACTGGGGGATACAGGAGGGAAACTCATCTTT
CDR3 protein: CALGVRPVLGDTGGKLIF

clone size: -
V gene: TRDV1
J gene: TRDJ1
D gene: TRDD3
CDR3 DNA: TGTGCTCTTCTGATTACCCCTCCGGGACTGGGGGACCCTGAAAAACTCATCTTT
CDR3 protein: CALLITPPGLGDPEKLIF

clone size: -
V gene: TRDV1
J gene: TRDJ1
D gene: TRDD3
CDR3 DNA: TGTGCTCTTGGGGATATCCCGGATACGGGACTGGGTGACACCGATAAACTCATCTTT
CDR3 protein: CALGDIPDTGLGDTDKLIF

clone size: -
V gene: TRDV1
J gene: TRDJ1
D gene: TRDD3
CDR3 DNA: TGTGCTCTTGGGGAAGGCGATTACTGGGGACCAACCGATAAACTCATCTTT
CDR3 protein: CALGEGDYWGPTDKLIF

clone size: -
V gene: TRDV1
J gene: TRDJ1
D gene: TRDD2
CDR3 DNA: TGTGCTCTTGGGCTCGAGGGCCTTCCTACTAAACTGGGGAGGATTGGCGATAAACTCATCTTT
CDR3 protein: CALGLEGLPTKLGRIGDKLIF

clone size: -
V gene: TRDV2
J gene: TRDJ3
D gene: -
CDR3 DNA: TGTGCCTGTGACGCCCCTCTTTATGGTGGGGGGCCCTCCTGGGACACCCGACAGATGTTTTTC
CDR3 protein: CACDAPLYGGGPSWDTRQMFF

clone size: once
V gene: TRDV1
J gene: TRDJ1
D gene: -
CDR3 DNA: TGTGCTCTCGGAATTCTTCCTACCCACCAGTACTGGGGGAACGGGGCCACCGATAAACTCATCTTT
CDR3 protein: CALGILPTHQYWGNGATDKLIF